Sequencing of this TCR beta chain was carried out in a study of graft-versus-host responses after intestinal transplantation. Concerning this clone itself: Its target is unknown.

The CDR3 loop spans 12 amino acids. The V gene's germline CDR1 is MGHRA and CDR2 YSYEKL. Trimming took off 3 bases at V and 4 bases at J, with 6 bases between the two ends. Some clones are missing from TCRdb's copy, which holds only in-frame ones; the method was immunoSEQ multiplex PCR. The sample comprises about 98,000 clones, less than 90% of which are singletons, and roughly 15% rests with the top ten. The rearrangement links TRBV4-1 to TRBJ2-5, with a possible D match to TRBD1 (5 bases). This receptor was obtained from a human donor who received an intestinal transplant. Specimen: unstimulated CD8+ T cells sorted from spleen or lymph node cells, collected before intestinal transplant. CDR3 nucleotide sequence: TGCGCCAGCAGCCAGGGGCCAGAGACCCAGTACTTC. It encodes CASSQGPETQYF.